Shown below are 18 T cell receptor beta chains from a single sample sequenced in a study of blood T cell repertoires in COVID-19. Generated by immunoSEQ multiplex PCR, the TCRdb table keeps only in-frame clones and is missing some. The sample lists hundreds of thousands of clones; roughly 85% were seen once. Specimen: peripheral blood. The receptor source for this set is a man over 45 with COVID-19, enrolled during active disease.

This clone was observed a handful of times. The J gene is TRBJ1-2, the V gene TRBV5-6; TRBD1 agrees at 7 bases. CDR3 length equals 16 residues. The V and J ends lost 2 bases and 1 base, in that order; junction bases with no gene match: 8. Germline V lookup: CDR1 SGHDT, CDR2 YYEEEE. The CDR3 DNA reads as TGTGCCAGCAGCTTATGGGGACAGCCTGTTAACTATGGCTACACCTTC. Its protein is CASSLWGQPVNYGYTF.

CDR3 residues: CASSPRTGTYEQYF. CDR3 DNA: TGTGCCAGCAGCCCCCGGACAGGAACCTACGAGCAGTACTTC. J is TRBJ2-7 and V is TRBV9; 7 bases fit TRBD1. This CDR3 is 14 amino acids long. After removal of 4 bases from V and 2 bases from J, the junction contained 6 bases not matched to a gene. Germline values: CDR1 SGDLS, CDR2 YYNGEE.

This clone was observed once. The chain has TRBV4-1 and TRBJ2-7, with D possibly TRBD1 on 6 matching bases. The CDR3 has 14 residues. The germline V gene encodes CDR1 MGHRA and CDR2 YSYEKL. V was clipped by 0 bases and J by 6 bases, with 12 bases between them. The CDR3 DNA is TGCGCCAGCAGCCAAGAAATACAGGGTGTCGAGCAGTACTTC. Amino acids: CASSQEIQGVEQYF.

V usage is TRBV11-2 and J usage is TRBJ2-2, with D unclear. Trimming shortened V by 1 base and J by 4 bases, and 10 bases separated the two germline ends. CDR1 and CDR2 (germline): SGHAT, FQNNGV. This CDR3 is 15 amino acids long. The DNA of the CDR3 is TGTGCCAGCAGCTTAGTGGCAGGAAGCACCGGGGAGCTGTTTTTT. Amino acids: CASSLVAGSTGELFF.

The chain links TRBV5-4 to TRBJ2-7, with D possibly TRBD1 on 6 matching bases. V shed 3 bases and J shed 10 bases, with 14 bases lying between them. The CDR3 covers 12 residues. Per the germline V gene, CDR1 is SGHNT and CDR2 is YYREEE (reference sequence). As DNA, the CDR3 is TGTGCCAGCAGCTCAACAGGGATCAGACAGTACTTC. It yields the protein CASSSTGIRQYF. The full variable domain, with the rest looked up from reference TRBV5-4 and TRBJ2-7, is ETGVTQSPTHLIKTRGQQVTLRCSSQSGHNTVSWYQQALGQGPQFIFQYYREEENGRGNFPPRFSGLQFPNYSSELNVNALELDDSALYLCASSSTGIRQYFGPGTRLTVT.

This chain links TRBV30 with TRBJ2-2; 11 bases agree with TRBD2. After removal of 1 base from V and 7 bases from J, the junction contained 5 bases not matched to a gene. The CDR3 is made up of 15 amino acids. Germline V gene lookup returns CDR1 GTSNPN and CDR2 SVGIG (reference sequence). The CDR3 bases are TGTGCCTGGAGTGGAGTAGCGGGGGGGAGCGGGGAGCTGTTTTTT. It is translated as CAWSGVAGGSGELFF.

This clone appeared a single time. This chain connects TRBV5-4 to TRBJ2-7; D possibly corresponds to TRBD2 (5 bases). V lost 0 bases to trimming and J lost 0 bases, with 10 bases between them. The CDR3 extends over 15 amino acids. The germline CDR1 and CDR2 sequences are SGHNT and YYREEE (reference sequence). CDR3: CASSLDRDPSYEQYF. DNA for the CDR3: TGTGCCAGCAGCTTGGACCGGGATCCCTCCTACGAGCAGTACTTC.

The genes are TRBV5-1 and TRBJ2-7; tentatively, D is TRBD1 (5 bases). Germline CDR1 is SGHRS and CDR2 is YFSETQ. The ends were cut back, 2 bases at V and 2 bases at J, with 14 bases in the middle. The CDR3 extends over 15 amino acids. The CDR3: CASSFPGFGPYEQYF. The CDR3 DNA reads TGCGCCAGCAGCTTTCCAGGGTTCGGGCCCTACGAGCAGTACTTC.

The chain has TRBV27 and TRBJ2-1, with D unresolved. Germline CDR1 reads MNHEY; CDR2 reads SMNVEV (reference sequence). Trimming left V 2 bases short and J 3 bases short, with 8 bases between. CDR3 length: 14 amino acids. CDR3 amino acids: CASSLNRDYNEQFF. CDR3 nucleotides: TGTGCCAGCAGTTTAAACAGAGACTACAATGAGCAGTTCTTC.

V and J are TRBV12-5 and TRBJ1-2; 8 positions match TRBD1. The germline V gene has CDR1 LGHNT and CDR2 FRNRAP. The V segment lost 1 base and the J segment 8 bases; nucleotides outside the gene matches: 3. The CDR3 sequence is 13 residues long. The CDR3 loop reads CASGLGRGLGYTF. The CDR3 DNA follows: TGTGCTAGTGGTTTGGGCAGGGGGCTCGGCTACACCTTC.

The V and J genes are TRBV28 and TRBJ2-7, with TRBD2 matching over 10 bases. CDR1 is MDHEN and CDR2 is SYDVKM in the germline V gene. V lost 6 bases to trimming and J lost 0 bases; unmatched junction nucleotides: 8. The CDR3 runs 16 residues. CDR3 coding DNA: TGTGCCAGCAGGGTGGCTAGCGGGGGTCCCTCCTACGAGCAGTACTTC. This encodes CASRVASGGPSYEQYF. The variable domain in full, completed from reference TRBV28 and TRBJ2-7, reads DVKVTQSSRYLVKRTGEKVFLECVQDMDHENMFWYRQDPGLGLRLIYFSYDVKMKEKGDIPEGYSVSREKKERFSLILESASTNQTSMYLCASRVASGGPSYEQYFGPGTRLTVT.

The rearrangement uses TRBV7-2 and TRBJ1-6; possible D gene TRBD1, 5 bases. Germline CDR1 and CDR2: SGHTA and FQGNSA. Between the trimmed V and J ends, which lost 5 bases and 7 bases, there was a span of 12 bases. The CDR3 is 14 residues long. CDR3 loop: CASSQGRYNSPLHF. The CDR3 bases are TGTGCCAGCAGCCAGGGCCGGTACAATTCACCCCTCCACTTT.

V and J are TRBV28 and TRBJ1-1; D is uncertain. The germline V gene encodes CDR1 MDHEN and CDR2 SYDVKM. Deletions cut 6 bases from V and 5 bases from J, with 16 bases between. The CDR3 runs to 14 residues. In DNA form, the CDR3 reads TGTGCCAGCAGGCTAGGTGGAGGCAGGACTGAAGCTTTCTTT. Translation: CASRLGGGRTEAFF.

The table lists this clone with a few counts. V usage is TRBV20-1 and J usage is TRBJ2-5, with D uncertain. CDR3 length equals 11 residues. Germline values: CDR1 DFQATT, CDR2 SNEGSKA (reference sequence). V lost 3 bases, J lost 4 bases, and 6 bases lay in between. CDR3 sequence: CSASFIETQYF. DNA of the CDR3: TGCAGTGCTAGTTTTATAGAGACCCAGTACTTC.

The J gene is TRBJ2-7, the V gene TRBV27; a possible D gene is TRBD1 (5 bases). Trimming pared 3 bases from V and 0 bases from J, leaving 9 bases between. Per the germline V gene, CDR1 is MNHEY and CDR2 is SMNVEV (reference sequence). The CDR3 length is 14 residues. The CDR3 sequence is CASSFDRTSYEQYF. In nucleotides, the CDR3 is TGTGCCAGCAGTTTCGACAGAACCTCCTACGAGCAGTACTTC.

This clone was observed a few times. The CDR3 DNA is TGCGCCAGCAGCCAAGATCCAGGGAGGAATCAGCCCCAGCATTTT. Translating gives CASSQDPGRNQPQHF. The J gene is TRBJ1-5, the V gene TRBV4-3; the D gene is possibly TRBD1 (5 bases). The CDR3 has 15 residues. Trimming pared 0 bases from V and 4 bases from J, leaving 10 bases between. The germline gives CDR1 LGHNA, CDR2 YSLEER.

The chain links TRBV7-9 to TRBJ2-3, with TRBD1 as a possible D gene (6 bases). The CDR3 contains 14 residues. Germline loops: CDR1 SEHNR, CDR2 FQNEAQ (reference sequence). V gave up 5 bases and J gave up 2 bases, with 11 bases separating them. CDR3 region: CASSATGHTDTQYF. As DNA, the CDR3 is TGTGCCAGCAGCGCTACGGGACACACAGATACGCAGTATTTT.

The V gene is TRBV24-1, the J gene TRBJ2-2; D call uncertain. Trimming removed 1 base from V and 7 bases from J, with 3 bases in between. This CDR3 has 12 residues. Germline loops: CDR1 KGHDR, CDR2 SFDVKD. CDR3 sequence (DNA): TGTGCCACCAGTGATTTCGGCGGGGAGCTGTTTTTT. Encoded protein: CATSDFGGELFF.